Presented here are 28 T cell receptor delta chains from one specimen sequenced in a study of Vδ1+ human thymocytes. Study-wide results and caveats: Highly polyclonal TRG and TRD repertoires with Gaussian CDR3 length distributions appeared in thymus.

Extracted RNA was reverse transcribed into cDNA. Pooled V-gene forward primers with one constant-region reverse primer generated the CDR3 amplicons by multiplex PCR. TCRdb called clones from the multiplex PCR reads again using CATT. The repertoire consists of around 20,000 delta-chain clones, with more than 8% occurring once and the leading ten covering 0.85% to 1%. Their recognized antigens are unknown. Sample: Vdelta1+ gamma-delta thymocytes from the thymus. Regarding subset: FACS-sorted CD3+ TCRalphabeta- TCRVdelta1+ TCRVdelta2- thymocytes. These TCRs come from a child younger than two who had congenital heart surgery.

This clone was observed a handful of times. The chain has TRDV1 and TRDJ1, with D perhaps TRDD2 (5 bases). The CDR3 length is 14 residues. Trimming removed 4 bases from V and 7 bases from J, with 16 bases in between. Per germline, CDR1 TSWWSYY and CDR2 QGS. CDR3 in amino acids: CALGAPPISGKLIF. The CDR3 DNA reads TGTGCTCTTGGGGCCCCTCCTATTTCGGGTAAACTCATCTTT.

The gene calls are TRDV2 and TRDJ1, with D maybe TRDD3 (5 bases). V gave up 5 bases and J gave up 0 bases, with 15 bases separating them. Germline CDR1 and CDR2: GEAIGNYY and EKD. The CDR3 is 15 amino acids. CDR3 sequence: CACGGWGRYTDKLIF. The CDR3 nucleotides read TGTGCCTGTGGTGGTTGGGGACGCTACACCGATAAACTCATCTTT.

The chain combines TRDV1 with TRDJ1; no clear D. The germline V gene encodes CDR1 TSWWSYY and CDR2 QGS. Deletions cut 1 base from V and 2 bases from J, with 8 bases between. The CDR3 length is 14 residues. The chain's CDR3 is CALGERSRTDKLIF. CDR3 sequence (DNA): TGTGCTCTTGGGGAACGTTCGAGGACCGATAAACTCATCTTT.

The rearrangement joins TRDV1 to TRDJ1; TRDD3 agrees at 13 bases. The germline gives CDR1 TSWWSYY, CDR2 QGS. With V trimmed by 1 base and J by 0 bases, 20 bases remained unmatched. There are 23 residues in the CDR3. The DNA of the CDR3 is TGTGCTCTTGGGGAACAGGGCCTTCCCCTCCTGTACTGGGGGATACGGTACACCGATAAACTCATCTTT. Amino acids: CALGEQGLPLLYWGIRYTDKLIF.

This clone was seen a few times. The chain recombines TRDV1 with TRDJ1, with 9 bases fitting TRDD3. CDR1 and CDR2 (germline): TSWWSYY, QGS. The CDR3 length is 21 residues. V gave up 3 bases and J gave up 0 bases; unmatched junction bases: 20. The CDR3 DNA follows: TGTGCTCTTGGGGACAAAGGGACGGAGGGAACTGGGGGACAGTACACCGATAAACTCATCTTT. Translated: CALGDKGTEGTGGQYTDKLIF.

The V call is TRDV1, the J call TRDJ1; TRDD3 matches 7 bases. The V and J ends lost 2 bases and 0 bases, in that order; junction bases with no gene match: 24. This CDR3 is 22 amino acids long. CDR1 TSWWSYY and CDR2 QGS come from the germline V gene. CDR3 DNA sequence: TGTGCTCTTGGGGAAGGACCCCTCCGTTTCTGGGCTGGGGGCCCCGACACCGATAAACTCATCTTT. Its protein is CALGEGPLRFWAGGPDTDKLIF.

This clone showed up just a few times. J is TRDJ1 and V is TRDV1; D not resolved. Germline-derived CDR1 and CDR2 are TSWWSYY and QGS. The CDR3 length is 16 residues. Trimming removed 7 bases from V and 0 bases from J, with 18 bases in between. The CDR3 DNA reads TGTGCTCTTGAGGTCCCGATCTCACAGTACACCGATAAACTCATCTTT. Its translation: CALEVPISQYTDKLIF.

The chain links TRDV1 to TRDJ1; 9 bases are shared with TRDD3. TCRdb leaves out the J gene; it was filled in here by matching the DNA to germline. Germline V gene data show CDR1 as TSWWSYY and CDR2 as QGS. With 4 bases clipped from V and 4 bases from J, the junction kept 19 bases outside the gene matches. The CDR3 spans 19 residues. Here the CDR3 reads CALGGRVEIWGIIGDKLIF. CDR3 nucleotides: TGTGCTCTTGGGGGCCGAGTTGAAATCTGGGGGATTATCGGCGATAAACTCATCTTT.

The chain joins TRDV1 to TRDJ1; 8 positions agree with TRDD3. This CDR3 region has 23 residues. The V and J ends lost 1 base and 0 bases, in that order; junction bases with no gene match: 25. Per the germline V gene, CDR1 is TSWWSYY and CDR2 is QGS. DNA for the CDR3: TGTGCTCTTGGGGAACACCCCTCCTACCTGCCCCTACTGGGGGTCCCGTACACCGATAAACTCATCTTT. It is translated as CALGEHPSYLPLLGVPYTDKLIF.

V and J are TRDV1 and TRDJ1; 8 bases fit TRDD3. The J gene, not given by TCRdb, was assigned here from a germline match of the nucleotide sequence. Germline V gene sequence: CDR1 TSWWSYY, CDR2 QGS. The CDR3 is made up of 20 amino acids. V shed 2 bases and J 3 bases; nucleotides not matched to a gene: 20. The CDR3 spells CALGEARPYGPTGGPDKLIF. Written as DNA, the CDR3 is TGTGCTCTTGGGGAAGCCCGGCCCTACGGTCCCACTGGGGGGCCCGATAAACTCATCTTT.

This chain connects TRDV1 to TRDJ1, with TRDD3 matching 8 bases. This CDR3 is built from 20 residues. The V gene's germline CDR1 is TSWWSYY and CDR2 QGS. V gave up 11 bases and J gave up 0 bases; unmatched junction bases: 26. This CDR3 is CAIDLQNPVLGARYTDKLIF. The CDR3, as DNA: TGTGCTATTGATCTCCAGAACCCGGTACTGGGGGCCCGGTACACCGATAAACTCATCTTT.

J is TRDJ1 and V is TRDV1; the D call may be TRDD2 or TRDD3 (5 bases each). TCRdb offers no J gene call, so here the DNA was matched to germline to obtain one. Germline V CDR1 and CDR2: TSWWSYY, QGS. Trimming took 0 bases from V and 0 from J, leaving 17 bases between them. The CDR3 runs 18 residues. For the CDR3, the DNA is TGTGCTCTTGGGGAACTCCAACCTACGGGGGTCAACACCGATAAACTCATCTTT. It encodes CALGELQPTGVNTDKLIF.

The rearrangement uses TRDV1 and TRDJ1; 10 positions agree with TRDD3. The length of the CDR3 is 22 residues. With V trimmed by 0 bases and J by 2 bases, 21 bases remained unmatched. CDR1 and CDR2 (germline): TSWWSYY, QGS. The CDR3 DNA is TGTGCTCTTGGGGAACTAACCCCCAGTTCCTACGCTGAACTGGGGGATACCGATAAACTCATCTTT. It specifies CALGELTPSSYAELGDTDKLIF.

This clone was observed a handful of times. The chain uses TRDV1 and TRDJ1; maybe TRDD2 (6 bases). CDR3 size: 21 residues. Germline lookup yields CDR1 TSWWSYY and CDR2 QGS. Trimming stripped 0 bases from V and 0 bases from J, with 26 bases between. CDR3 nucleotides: TGTGCTCTTGGGGAACTTGAGTCCTACAGGACCCCCTCCCCGTACACCGATAAACTCATCTTT. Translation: CALGELESYRTPSPYTDKLIF.

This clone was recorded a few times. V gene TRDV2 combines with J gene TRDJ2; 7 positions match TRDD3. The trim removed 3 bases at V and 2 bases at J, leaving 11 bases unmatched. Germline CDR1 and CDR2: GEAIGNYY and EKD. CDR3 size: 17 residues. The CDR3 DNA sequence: TGTGCCTGTGACCGTATTTGGTGGGGGACGTTGACAGCACAACTCTTCTTT. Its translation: CACDRIWWGTLTAQLFF.

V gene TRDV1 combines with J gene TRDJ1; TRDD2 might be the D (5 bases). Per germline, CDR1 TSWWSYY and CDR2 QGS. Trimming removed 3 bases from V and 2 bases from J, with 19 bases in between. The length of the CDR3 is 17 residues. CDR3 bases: TGTGCTCTTGGGGATCTAACTTTCCTGTGGCCTACCGATAAACTCATCTTT. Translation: CALGDLTFLWPTDKLIF.

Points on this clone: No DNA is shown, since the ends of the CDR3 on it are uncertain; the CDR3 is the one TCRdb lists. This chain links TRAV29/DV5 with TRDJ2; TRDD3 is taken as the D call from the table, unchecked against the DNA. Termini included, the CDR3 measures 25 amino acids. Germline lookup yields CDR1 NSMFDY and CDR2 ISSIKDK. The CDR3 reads CSVLLCSKPLARPILPIGITAQLFF.

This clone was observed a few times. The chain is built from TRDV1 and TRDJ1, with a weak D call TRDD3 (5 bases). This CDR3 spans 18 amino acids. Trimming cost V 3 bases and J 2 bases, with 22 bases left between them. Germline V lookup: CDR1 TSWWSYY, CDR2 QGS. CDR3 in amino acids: CALGEGPPREGFTDKLIF. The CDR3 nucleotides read TGTGCTCTTGGGGAGGGACCTCCCCGAGAGGGATTTACCGATAAACTCATCTTT.

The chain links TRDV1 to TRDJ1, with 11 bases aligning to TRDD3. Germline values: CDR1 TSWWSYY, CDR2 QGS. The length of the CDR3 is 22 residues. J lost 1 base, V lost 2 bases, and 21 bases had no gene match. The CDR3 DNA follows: TGTGCTCTTGGGGAATTCTTCTACACTTGTACTGGGGGATATTCGGGCACCGATAAACTCATCTTT. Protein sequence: CALGEFFYTCTGGYSGTDKLIF.

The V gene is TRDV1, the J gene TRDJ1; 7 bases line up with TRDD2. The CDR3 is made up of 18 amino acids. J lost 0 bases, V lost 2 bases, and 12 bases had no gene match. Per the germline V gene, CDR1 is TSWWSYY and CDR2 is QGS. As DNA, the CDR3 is TGTGCTCTTGGGGAAAGAGTTCCTACAGGGGCCAACACCGATAAACTCATCTTT. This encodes CALGERVPTGANTDKLIF.

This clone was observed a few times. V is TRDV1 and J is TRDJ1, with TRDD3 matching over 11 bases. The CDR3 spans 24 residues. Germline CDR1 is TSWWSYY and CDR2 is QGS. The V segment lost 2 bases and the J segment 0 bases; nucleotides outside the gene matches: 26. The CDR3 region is CALGEARSTGALWGILLYTDKLIF. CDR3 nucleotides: TGTGCTCTTGGGGAAGCAAGGTCTACAGGCGCTCTCTGGGGGATACTCCTGTACACCGATAAACTCATCTTT.

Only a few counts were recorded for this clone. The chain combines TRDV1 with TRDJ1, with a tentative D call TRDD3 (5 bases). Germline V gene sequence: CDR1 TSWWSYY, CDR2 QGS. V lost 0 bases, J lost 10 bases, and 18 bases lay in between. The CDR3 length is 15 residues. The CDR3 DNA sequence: TGTGCTCTTGGGGAACTTTGCGGGGACTGCTCCGGACTCATCTTT. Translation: CALGELCGDCSGLIF.

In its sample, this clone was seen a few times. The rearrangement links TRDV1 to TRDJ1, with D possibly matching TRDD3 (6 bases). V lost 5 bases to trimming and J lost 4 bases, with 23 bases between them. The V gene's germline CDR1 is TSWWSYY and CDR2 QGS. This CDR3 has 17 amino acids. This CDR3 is CALGTRGPALGHDKLIF. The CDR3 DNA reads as TGTGCTCTTGGGACGCGGGGCCCAGCACTGGGACACGATAAACTCATCTTT.

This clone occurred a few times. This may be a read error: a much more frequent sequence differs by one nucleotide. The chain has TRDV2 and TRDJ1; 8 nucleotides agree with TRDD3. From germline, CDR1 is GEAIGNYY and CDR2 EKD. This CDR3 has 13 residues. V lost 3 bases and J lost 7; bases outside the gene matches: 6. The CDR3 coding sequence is TGTGCCTGTGACCCAACGACTGGGGGTAAACTCATCTTT. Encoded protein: CACDPTTGGKLIF.

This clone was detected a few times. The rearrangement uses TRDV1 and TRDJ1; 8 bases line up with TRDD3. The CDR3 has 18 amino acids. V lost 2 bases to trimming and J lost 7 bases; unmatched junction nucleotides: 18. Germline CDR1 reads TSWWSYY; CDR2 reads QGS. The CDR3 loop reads CALGEKVLAGGDTPKLIF. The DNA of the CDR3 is TGTGCTCTTGGGGAAAAAGTTCTAGCCGGTGGGGATACACCTAAACTCATCTTT.

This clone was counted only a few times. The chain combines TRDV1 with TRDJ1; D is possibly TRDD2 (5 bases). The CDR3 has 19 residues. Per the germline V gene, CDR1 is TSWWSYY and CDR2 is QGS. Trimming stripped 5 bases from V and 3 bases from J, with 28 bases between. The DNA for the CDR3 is TGTGCTCTTGGGAACCTCTCAGGAAGGCCTTCTCTTAACGCCGATAAACTCATCTTT. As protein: CALGNLSGRPSLNADKLIF.

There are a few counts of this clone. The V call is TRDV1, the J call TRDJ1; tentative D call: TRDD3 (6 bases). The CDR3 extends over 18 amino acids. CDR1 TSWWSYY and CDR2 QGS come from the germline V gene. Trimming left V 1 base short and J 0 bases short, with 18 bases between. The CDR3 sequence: CALGERSRYWDNTDKLIF. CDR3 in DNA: TGTGCTCTTGGGGAACGTTCTCGTTACTGGGACAACACCGATAAACTCATCTTT.

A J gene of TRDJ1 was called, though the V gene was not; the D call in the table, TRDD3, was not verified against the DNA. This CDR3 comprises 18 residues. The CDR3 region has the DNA TGTGCTCTTGGGGGGGGGGGCAAACCAAGGGGATACACCGATAAACTCATCTTT. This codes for CALGGGGKPRGYTDKLIF.